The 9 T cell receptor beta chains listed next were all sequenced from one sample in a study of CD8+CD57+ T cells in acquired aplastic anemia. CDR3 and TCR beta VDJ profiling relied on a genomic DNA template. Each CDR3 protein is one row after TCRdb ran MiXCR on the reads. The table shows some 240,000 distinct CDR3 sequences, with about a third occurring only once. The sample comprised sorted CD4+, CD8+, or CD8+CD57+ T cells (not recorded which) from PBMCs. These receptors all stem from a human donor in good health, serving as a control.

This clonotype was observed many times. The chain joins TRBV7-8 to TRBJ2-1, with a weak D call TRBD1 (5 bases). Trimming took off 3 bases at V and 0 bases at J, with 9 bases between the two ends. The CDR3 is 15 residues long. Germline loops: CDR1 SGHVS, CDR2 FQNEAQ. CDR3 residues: CASSFTGDSYNEQFF. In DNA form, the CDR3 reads TGTGCCAGCAGCTTCACAGGAGACTCCTACAATGAGCAGTTCTTC.

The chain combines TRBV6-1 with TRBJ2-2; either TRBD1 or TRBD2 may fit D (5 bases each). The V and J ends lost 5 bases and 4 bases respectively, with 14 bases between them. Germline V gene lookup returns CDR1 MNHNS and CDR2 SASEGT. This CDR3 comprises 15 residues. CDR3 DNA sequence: TGTGCCAGCAGTAAAAACCCGGGACGCACCGGGGAGCTGTTTTTT. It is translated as CASSKNPGRTGELFF.

For the CDR3, the DNA is TGCGCCAGCAGCGTGGGACTAGCGTATCAGTATTTT. Protein product: CASSVGLAYQYF. The V call is TRBV5-1, the J call TRBJ2-3; 10 nucleotides align to TRBD2. The CDR3 has 12 residues. V lost 4 bases to trimming and J lost 12 bases; unmatched junction nucleotides: 5. CDR1 and CDR2 from the germline V gene are SGHRS and YFSETQ.

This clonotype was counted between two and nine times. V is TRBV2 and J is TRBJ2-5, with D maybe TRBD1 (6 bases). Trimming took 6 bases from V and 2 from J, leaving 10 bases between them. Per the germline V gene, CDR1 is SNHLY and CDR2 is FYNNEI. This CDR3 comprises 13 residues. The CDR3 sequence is CASRGQGQETQYF. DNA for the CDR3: TGTGCCAGCAGAGGGCAGGGGCAAGAGACCCAGTACTTC.

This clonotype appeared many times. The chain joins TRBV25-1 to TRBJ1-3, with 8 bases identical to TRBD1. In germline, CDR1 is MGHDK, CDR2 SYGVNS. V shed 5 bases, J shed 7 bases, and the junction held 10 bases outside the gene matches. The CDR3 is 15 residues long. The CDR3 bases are TGTGCCAGCAGTACCGGGACAGGACCATCTAACACCATATATTTT. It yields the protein CASSTGTGPSNTIYF.

CDR3 nucleotide sequence: TGTGCCAGTAGCCAACAGGGGACCGATCAGCCCCAGCATTTT. Protein sequence: CASSQQGTDQPQHF. The V gene is TRBV19, the J gene TRBJ1-5, with 7 bases lining up with TRBD1. The CDR3 sequence is 14 residues long. V was clipped by 6 bases and J by 5 bases; unmatched bases: 7. Germline CDR1 is LNHDA and CDR2 is SQIVND (reference sequence).

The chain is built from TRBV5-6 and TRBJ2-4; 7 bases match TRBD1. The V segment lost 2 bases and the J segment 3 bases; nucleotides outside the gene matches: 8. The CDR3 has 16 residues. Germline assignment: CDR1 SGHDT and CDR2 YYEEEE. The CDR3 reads CASSLTGDIVKNIQYF. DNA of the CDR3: TGTGCCAGCAGCTTAACAGGGGACATAGTCAAAAACATTCAGTACTTC.

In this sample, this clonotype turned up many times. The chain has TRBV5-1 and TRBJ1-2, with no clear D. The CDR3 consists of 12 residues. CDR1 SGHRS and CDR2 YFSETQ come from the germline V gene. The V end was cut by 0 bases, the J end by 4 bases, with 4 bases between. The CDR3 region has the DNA TGCGCCAGCAGCTTGGGTACCTATGGCTACACCTTC. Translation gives CASSLGTYGYTF.

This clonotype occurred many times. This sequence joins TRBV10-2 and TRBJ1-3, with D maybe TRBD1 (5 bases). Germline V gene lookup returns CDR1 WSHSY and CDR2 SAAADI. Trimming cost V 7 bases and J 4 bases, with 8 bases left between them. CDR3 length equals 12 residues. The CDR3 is CASKGPGNTIYF. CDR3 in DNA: TGCGCCAGCAAGGGGCCCGGAAACACCATATATTTT.